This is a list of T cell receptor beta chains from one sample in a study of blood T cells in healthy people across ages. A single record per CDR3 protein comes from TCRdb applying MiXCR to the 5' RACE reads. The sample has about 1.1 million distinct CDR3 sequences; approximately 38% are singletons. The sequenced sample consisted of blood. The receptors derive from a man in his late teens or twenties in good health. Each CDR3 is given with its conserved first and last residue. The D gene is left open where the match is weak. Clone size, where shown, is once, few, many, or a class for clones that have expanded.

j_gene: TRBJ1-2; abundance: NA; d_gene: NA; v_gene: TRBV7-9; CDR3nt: TGTGCCAGCAGCTTAGAGGCGGCACGGAGGCATGGCTACACCTTC; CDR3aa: CASSLEAARRHGYTF
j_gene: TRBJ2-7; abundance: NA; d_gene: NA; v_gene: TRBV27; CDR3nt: TGTGCCAGCCCATTTAAATCTCCCCAAGCCAACTACGAGCAGTACTTC; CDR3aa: CASPFKSPQANYEQYF
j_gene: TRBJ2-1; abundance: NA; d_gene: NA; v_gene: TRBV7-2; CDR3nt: TGTGCCAGTTTGCCGGGGCCGGAGTACAATGAGCAGTTCTTC; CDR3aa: CASLPGPEYNEQFF
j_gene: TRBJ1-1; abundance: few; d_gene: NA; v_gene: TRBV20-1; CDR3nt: TGCAGTGCGTTCAGGGCCACGAACACTGAAGCTTTCTTT; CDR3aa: CSAFRATNTEAFF
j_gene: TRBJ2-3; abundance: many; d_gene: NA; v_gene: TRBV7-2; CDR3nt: TGTGCCAGCAGCTTAGCGCTGCCAGGGGAGAGCACAGATACGCAGTATTTT; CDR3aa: CASSLALPGESTDTQYF
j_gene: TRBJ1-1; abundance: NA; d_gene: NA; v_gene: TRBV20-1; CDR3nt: TGCAGTGTTCCAACAGGGACGGCGGGAGCTGAAGCTTTCTTT; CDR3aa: CSVPTGTAGAEAFF
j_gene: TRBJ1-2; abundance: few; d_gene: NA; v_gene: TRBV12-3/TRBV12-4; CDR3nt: TGTGCCAGCAGCCCTTCACAAGGAAGCTATGGCTACACCTTC; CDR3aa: CASSPSQGSYGYTF
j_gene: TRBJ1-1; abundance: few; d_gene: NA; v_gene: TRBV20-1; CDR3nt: TGCAGTGCCATTTCCAGGTTGGCGAGCCCCGCTGAAGCTTTCTTT; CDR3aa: CSAISRLASPAEAFF
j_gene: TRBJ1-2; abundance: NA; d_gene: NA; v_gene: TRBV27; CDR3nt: TGTGCCAGCAGTGTAGGAGGGAAAAACGGCTACACCTTC; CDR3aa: CASSVGGKNGYTF
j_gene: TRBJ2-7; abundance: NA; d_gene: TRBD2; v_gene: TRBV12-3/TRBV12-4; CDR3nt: TGTGCCAGCAGCCCTAGCTCTAGCGGGGGACTCTACGAGCAGTACTTC; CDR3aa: CASSPSSSGGLYEQYF
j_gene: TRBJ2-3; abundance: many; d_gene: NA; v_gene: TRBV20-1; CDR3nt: NA; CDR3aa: CSARDLSGPDTQYF